The 15 T cell receptor beta chains below all came from one sample that was sequenced in a study of T-cell memory formation after mild COVID-19. TCRdb used MiXCR to reprocess the 5' RACE reads, holding one entry per CDR3 protein. The data show approximately 350,000 distinct CDR3 sequences, with 13% seen just once and about a fifth held by the top ten. Sequencing used PBMCs or a T cell subset sorted from them (not recorded which). Source of these receptors: a man younger than 30 who had mild COVID-19 (a few samples of this study predate the infection). Cell type and time point are not known.

This clonotype was counted a few times. The V and J genes are TRBV5-1 and TRBJ2-1; 7 bases map to TRBD2. Trimming at V came to 4 bases and at J to 2 bases, leaving 9 bases not matched to a gene. Per germline, CDR1 SGHRS and CDR2 YFSETQ. CDR3 size: 16 residues. The CDR3 reads CASSRGAGVPYNEQFF. The CDR3, as DNA: TGCGCCAGCAGCCGGGGCGCGGGGGTACCCTACAATGAGCAGTTCTTC. The variable domain in full, with the rest retrieved from reference TRBV5-1 and TRBJ2-1, is KAGVTQTPRYLIKTRGQQVTLSCSPISGHRSVSWYQQTPGQGLQFLFEYFSETQRNKGNFPGRFSGRQFSNSRSEMNVSTLELGDSALYLCASSRGAGVPYNEQFFGPGTRLTVL.

The V call is TRBV6-5, the J call TRBJ2-2; TRBD2 matches 8 bases. Trimming at V came to 4 bases and at J to 5 bases, leaving 18 bases not matched to a gene. Looked up from germline, CDR1 is MNHEY and CDR2 is SVGAGI. The CDR3 runs to 19 residues. The CDR3 bases are TGTGCCAGCAGTTGGGGACTAGAAGTCTTGAGGATCAGGACCGGGGAGCTGTTTTTT. Translating gives CASSWGLEVLRIRTGELFF.

The rearrangement links TRBV28 to TRBJ1-4; TRBD1 matches at 9 bases. Germline CDR1 reads MDHEN; CDR2 reads SYDVKM. The CDR3 spans 16 residues. V shed 2 bases, J shed 5 bases, and the junction held 6 bases outside the gene matches. The CDR3 here is CASSLAGTGTNEKLFF. The DNA of the CDR3 is TGTGCCAGCAGTTTAGCGGGGACAGGGACAAATGAAAAACTGTTTTTT.

The chain links TRBV7-2 to TRBJ2-3; 9 positions agree with TRBD2. The CDR3 is made up of 14 amino acids. Trimming cost V 7 bases and J 6 bases; bases outside gene matches: 8. Germline values: CDR1 SGHTA, CDR2 FQGNSA. The CDR3 sequence: CASTWTSAVDTQYF. CDR3 sequence (DNA): TGTGCCAGCACCTGGACTAGCGCGGTGGATACGCAGTATTTT.

This clonotype was seen many times. The CDR3 loop reads CATSRGGGRGVDEQYF. The CDR3 bases are TGTGCCACCAGCAGAGGAGGGGGCAGGGGAGTGGACGAGCAGTACTTC. The genes are TRBV15 and TRBJ2-7; 7 nucleotides align to TRBD1. The CDR3 consists of 16 residues. The J segment lost 5 bases and the V segment lost 1 base, leaving 11 bases of the junction unmatched. Germline loops: CDR1 LNHNV, CDR2 YYDKDF (reference sequence).

This clonotype was detected a few times. The chain combines TRBV12-3 or TRBV12-4 with TRBJ1-2, with a tentative D call TRBD1 (5 bases). The CDR3 has 14 amino acids. Trimming shortened V by 2 bases and J by 5 bases, and 12 bases separated the two germline ends. CDR3 nucleotide sequence: TGTGCCAGCAGTTTACAGGGTCGGGAATATGGCTACACCTTC. Its protein is CASSLQGREYGYTF.

The chain carries TRBV7-9 and TRBJ1-1, with a possible D match to TRBD1 (6 bases). CDR1 is SEHNR, CDR2 FQNEAQ, per germline (reference sequence). This CDR3 has 15 residues. V shed 5 bases and J shed 1 base, with 14 bases lying between them. CDR3 bases: TGTGCCAGCAGCCCATACAGGGCAGGGAACACTGAAGCTTTCTTT. Its translation: CASSPYRAGNTEAFF.

This clonotype was picked up a small number of times. This chain joins TRBV7-6 and TRBJ2-1, with 8 bases that match TRBD2. This CDR3 has 15 residues. In germline, CDR1 is SGHVS, CDR2 FNYEAQ. The V gene end was trimmed by 4 bases and the J gene end by 5 bases; junction bases not matched to a gene: 7. CDR3: CASSWRSGENNEQFF. CDR3 DNA: TGTGCCAGCAGCTGGCGTAGCGGGGAAAACAATGAGCAGTTCTTC.

The sample holds a few counts of this clonotype. V is TRBV6-2 or TRBV6-3 and J is TRBJ1-4; TRBD1 aligns across 7 bases. In germline, CDR1 is MNHEY, CDR2 SVGEGT. This CDR3 region has 19 residues. J was trimmed by 0 bases and V by 5 bases; bases with no gene match: 15. Here the CDR3 reads CASSPRTGLNRATNEKLFF. CDR3 coding DNA: TGTGCCAGCAGTCCACGGACAGGCCTCAATCGTGCAACTAATGAAAAACTGTTTTTT.

This clonotype turned up a few times. The rearrangement uses TRBV27 and TRBJ1-1; D not resolved. The CDR3 runs to 13 residues. Germline CDR1 MNHEY, CDR2 SMNVEV (reference sequence). Trimming took 6 bases from V and 5 from J, leaving 13 bases between them. CDR3 DNA sequence: TGTGCCAGCAGCCCCAGTTGGCCGACTGAAGCTTTCTTT. It yields the protein CASSPSWPTEAFF.

The chain uses TRBV29-1 and TRBJ2-3; D is tentatively TRBD1 or TRBD2 (5 bases each). In germline, CDR1 is SQVTM, CDR2 ANQGSEA. The CDR3 runs 13 residues. V gave up 4 bases and J gave up 2 bases, with 10 bases separating them. The DNA for the CDR3 is TGCAGCGTTGCGGGACGGTCCACAGATACGCAGTATTTT. Residues: CSVAGRSTDTQYF.

J is TRBJ2-5 and V is TRBV20-1, with TRBD2 matching over 7 bases. V gave up 6 bases and J gave up 3 bases; unmatched junction bases: 7. CDR3 length: 13 residues. Germline V gives CDR1 DFQATT, CDR2 SNEGSKA (reference sequence). The CDR3 reads CSAPRRGEETQYF. The DNA of the CDR3 is TGCAGTGCCCCCCGCCGGGGGGAAGAGACCCAGTACTTC.

The chain has TRBV6-1 and TRBJ1-1, with unresolved D. The germline V gene has CDR1 MNHNS and CDR2 SASEGT. V dropped 4 bases and J dropped 3 bases, with 12 bases sitting between them. This CDR3 comprises 14 residues. The CDR3 nucleotides are TGTGCCAGCAGTGGAGGAAGGGTGTACACTGAAGCTTTCTTT. Translation gives CASSGGRVYTEAFF.

The table lists this clonotype with a few counts. The J gene is TRBJ1-2, the V gene TRBV9; D gene uncertain. Trimming shortened V by 0 bases and J by 0 bases, and 9 bases separated the two germline ends. This CDR3 is built from 15 residues. In germline, CDR1 is SGDLS, CDR2 YYNGEE. The CDR3 here is CASSVGRASNYGYTF. In DNA form, the CDR3 reads TGTGCCAGCAGCGTAGGAAGGGCTTCTAACTATGGCTACACCTTC.

This clonotype came up many times. The CDR3: CASSRPGYNQPQHF. In DNA form, the CDR3 reads TGTGCCAGCAGCCGACCGGGCTACAATCAGCCCCAGCATTTT. This sequence joins TRBV27 and TRBJ1-5; D is ambiguous. The CDR3 sequence is 14 residues long. Trimming shortened V by 6 bases and J by 3 bases, and 12 bases separated the two germline ends. Germline V gene data show CDR1 as MNHEY and CDR2 as SMNVEV (reference sequence).